This T cell receptor (beta chain) came from a study of Ad26.COV2.S vaccination and SARS-CoV-2 variants. Study outcomes and limitations: TCR breadth and depth analyses may have underestimated total T cell responses.

Specified treatment: roughly 18 received Ad26.COV2.S at low or high dose, single or two shots; five or six received placebo; per-sample allocation not given. The study sampled participants on day 63 after the first vaccine or placebo injection. Turning to this clone: The antigen remains undetermined.

Germline V lookup: CDR1 KGHDR, CDR2 SFDVKD. The CDR3 extends over 16 amino acids. Trimming shortened V by 5 bases and J by 1 base, and 14 bases separated the two germline ends. Profiling relied on immunoSEQ multiplex PCR, and the TCRdb table lists in-frame clones only, not all of them. The sample includes about 680,000 clones, approximately 88% seen only once; the top ten take approximately 1.5%. The sequencing here drew on peripheral blood, taken in a trial of Ad26.COV2.S vaccine versus placebo. This sequence was found in a person between 18 and 59 years old who received the Ad26.COV2.S COVID-19 vaccine or a placebo. This chain links TRBV24-1 with TRBJ2-1; a possible D gene is TRBD1 (6 bases). The CDR3 region has the DNA TGTGCCACCAGTGGCGACAGGAAGGGGTCCTACAATGAGCAGTTCTTC. Translation: CATSGDRKGSYNEQFF.